This T cell receptor (beta chain) originates from a study of OX40 agonist ivuxolimab in advanced cancers. Turning to the study itself: The dose-escalation cohort had hepatocellular carcinoma, melanoma, renal cell or head and neck cancer. Two patients with cutaneous melanoma and one with hepatocellular carcinoma, three in total, showed partial responses.

The assay was immunoSEQ multiplex PCR, and TCRdb's table has in-frame clones only and misses some. Of some 70,000 clones listed, 86% are singletons. This CDR3 has 15 residues. Germline CDR1 MNHNS, CDR2 SASEGT. V was clipped by 5 bases and J by 4 bases, with 18 bases between them. This clone was seen only once. The source of this sequence is an adult with an advanced solid tumor such as melanoma, head and neck, liver or kidney cancer. The sample here was CD4+ or CD8+ T cells sorted from blood, taken in a trial of the OX40 agonist ivuxolimab. The chain is built from TRBV6-1 and TRBJ2-7, with D tentatively TRBD1 (8 bases). CDR3 nucleotides: TGTGCCAGCAGTCGAACTACAGGGGGGGGGTACGAGCAGTACTTC. It codes for CASSRTTGGGYEQYF.